Listed here is a single T cell receptor beta chain. Its antigen is not identified. There are 14 residues in the CDR3. The germline V and J ends were trimmed by 11 bases and 3 bases, with 16 bases remaining between them. Germline V gene lookup returns CDR1 LGHNA and CDR2 YSLEER. The sample belongs to a study of T cell responses to AZD1222 COVID-19 vaccine. Study conclusions and caveats: There were mostly white British donors and more females than males, and clonal diversity was possibly underestimated. Compared with day 0, the breadth and depth of the Spike-specific TCR repertoire rose significantly after two doses of AZD1222. Spike was spanned by vaccine-associated CD4 TCRs, with dominance at 160-218 and 743-854.

Repertoires were generated with immunoSEQ multiplex PCR, while TCRdb's copy carries only in-frame clones and drops some. The sample records 120,000 to 150,000 clones, about 91% being singletons. This clonotype was obtained from an adult in good health. The sample consisted of peripheral blood, taken on day 0 of AZD1222 vaccination. The chain recombines TRBV4-3 with TRBJ2-2; D is undetermined. The CDR3 spells CAGSESAHTGELFF. For the CDR3, the DNA is TGCGCCGGCTCGGAAAGCGCACACACCGGGGAGCTGTTTTTT.